This paragraph covers one T cell receptor (beta chain) sequence. What it recognizes is unknown. The sample is drawn from a study of shared clonotypes between healthy human individuals. Study background: The cohort comprised a couple of women and a few men. Their ages spanned 18 to 49 years. Per-donor plates numbered three CD4 naive, three CD4 memory, two CD8 naive and one CD8 memory.

Germline V gene lookup returns CDR1 SEHNR and CDR2 FQNEAQ (reference sequence). CDR3 length equals 14 residues. With 2 bases removed from V and 6 bases from J, the gap between germline ends came to 14 bases. Study-wide results and limits: Sharing across a handful of donors was seen in roughly 5.2% of naive CD4 clonotypes.

Positively selected for CCR7, the CD45RO-negative cells used as naive CD8 cells excluded terminally differentiated effector memory CD45RA+ cells. TCRdb keeps only in-frame clones here, not all; method: immunoSEQ multiplex PCR. The data show around 2,000,000 clones, around 93% seen once. This clonotype was sampled from a man younger than 35 in good health. Some clones in this sample may be carry-over from other donors' samples. Specimen: naive CD8+ T cells from PBMCs. The gene calls are TRBV7-9 and TRBJ2-7; D could derive from TRBD1 or TRBD2 (6 bases each). The CDR3 reads CASSLTGARREQYF. In DNA, the CDR3 is TGTGCCAGCAGCTTAACGGGGGCGAGGCGCGAGCAGTACTTC.